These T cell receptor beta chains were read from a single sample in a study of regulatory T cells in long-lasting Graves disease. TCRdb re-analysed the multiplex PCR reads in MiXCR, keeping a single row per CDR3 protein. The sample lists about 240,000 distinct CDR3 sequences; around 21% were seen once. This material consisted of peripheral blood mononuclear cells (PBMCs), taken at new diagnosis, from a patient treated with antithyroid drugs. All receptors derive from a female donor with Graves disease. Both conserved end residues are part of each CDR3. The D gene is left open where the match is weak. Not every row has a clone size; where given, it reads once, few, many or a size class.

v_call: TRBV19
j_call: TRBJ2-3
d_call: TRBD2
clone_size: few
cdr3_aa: CASSSTSGRAGDTQYF
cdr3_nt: TGTGCCAGTAGTTCAACTAGCGGGAGGGCCGGAGATACGCAGTATTTT

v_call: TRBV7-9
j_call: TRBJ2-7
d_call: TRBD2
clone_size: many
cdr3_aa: CASSWGLAGIDEQYF
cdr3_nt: TGTGCCAGCAGCTGGGGACTAGCGGGAATCGACGAGCAGTACTTC

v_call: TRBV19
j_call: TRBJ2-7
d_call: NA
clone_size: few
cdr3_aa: CATGGTVTYEQYF
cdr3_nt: TGTGCCACCGGGGGGACAGTAACCTACGAGCAGTACTTC

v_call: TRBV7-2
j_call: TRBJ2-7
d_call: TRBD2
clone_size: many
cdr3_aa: CASSPAGLVYEQYF
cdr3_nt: TGCGCCAGCAGCCCGGCGGGACTAGTCTACGAGCAGTACTTC

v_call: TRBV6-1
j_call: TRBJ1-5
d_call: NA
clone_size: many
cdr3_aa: CASNWAGVYQPQHF
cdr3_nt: TGTGCCAGCAATTGGGCAGGGGTTTATCAGCCCCAGCATTTT

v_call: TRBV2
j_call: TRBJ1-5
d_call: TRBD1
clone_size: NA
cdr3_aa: CASSDTGQGGNQPQHF
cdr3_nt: TGTGCCAGCAGCGATACGGGACAGGGGGGCAATCAGCCCCAGCATTTT

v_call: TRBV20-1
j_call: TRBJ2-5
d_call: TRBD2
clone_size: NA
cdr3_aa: CSASPIGGAGGETQYF
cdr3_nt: TGCAGTGCTAGTCCCATCGGGGGGGCCGGAGGAGAGACCCAGTACTTC

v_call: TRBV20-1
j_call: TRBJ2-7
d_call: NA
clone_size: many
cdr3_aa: CSASSVLEYEQYF
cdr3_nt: TGCAGTGCTAGCTCGGTTCTGGAATACGAGCAGTACTTC

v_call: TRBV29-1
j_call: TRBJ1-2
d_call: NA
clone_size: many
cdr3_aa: CSVEKGWDGYTF
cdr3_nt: TGCAGCGTTGAAAAGGGTTGGGATGGCTACACCTTC

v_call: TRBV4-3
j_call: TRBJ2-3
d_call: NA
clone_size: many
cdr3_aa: CASSQGQYRADTQYF
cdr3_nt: TGCGCCAGCAGCCAAGGACAGTATAGGGCAGATACGCAGTATTTT

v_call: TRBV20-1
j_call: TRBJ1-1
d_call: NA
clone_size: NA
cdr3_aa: CSAFSEGPYGTEAFF
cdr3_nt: TGCAGTGCTTTTTCTGAAGGACCTTATGGGACTGAAGCTTTCTTT

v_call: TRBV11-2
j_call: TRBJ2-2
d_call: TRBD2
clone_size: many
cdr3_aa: CASSRGDSNTGELFF
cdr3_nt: TGTGCCAGCAGCCGGGGGGACTCGAACACCGGGGAGCTGTTTTTT

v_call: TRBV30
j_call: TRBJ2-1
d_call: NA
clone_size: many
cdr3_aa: CAWSSTYYPSSYNEQFF
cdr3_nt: TGTGCCTGGAGTTCCACCTACTACCCGAGCTCCTACAATGAGCAGTTCTTC

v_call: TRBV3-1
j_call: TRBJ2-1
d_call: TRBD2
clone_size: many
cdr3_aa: CASTRRGLAGANNEQFF
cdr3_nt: TGTGCCAGCACCCGCCGCGGGCTAGCGGGGGCGAACAATGAGCAGTTCTTC

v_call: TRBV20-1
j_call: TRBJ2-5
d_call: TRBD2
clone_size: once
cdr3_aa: CSAETSGSETQYF
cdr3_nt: TGCAGTGCTGAGACTAGCGGGAGTGAGACCCAGTACTTC

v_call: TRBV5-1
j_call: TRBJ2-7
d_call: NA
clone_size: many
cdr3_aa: CASRQGGGQYYEQYF
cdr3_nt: TGCGCCAGCAGACAAGGCGGAGGACAGTATTACGAGCAGTACTTC

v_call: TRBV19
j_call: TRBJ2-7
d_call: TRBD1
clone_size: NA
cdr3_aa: CASSKQPGTGDPEQYF
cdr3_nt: TGTGCCAGTAGCAAACAGCCCGGGACAGGGGACCCCGAGCAGTACTTC

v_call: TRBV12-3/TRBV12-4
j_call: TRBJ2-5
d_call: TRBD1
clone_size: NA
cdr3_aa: CASSPNRQGAGETQYF
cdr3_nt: TGTGCCAGCAGTCCTAACCGACAGGGGGCGGGAGAGACCCAGTACTTC

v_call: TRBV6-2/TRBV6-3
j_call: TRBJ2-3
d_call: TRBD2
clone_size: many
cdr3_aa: CASTDRLAGTDTQYF
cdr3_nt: TGTGCCAGCACCGATAGGCTAGCGGGAACAGATACGCAGTATTTT

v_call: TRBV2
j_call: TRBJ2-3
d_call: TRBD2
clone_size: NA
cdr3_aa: CASSDKREFTDTQYF
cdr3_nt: TGTGCCAGCAGTGACAAGCGGGAGTTCACAGATACGCAGTATTTT

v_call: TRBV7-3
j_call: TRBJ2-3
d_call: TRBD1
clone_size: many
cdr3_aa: CASRIDRGVTDTQYF
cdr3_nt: TGTGCCAGCAGAATTGACAGGGGGGTGACAGATACGCAGTATTTT

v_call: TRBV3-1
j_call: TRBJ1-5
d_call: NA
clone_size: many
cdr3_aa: CASSHGGDRPQHF
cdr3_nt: TGTGCCAGCAGCCATGGGGGAGATCGGCCCCAGCATTTT

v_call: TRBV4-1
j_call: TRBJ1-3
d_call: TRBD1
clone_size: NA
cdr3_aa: CASSQSAGGPSGNTIYF
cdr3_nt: TGCGCCAGCAGCCAATCCGCAGGGGGCCCCTCTGGAAACACCATATATTTT

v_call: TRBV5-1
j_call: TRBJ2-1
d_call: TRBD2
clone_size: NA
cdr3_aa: CASSLDGSGSSYNEQFF
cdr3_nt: TGCGCCAGCAGCTTGGATGGTAGCGGGAGCTCCTACAATGAGCAGTTCTTC

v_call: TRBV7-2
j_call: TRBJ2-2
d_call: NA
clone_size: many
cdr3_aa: CASSLDAALGINTGELFF
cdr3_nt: TGTGCCAGCAGCTTAGATGCAGCTTTGGGGATTAACACCGGGGAGCTGTTTTTT

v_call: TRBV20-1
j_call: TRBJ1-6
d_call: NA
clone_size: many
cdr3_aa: CSALYQTGNSPLHF
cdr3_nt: TGCAGTGCTTTATACCAAACAGGGAATTCACCCCTCCACTTT

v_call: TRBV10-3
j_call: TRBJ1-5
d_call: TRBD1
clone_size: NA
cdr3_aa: CAISESIRQGENQPQHF
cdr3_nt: TGTGCCATCAGTGAGTCAATCAGACAGGGGGAGAATCAGCCCCAGCATTTT

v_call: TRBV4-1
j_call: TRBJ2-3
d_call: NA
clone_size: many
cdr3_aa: CASSQEAPDTQYF
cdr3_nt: TGCGCCAGCAGCCAAGAGGCGCCAGATACGCAGTATTTT

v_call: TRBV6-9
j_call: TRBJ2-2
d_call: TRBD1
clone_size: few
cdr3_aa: CASSKTGPTGELFF
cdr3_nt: TGCGCCAGCAGCAAGACAGGGCCCACCGGGGAGCTGTTTTTT

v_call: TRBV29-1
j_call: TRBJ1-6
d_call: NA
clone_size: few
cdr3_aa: CSVGEGYNSPLHF
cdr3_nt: TGCAGCGTTGGAGAGGGATATAATTCACCCCTCCACTTT

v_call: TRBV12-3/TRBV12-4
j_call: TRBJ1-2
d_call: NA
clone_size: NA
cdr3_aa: CASSESANYGYTF
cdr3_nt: TGTGCCAGCAGTGAATCCGCAAACTATGGCTACACCTTC

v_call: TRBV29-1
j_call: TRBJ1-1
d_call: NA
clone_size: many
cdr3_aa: CSVVRPRRVNTEAFF
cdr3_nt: TGCAGCGTTGTACGCCCTAGGCGTGTGAACACTGAAGCTTTCTTT

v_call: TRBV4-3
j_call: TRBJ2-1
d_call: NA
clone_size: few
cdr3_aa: CASSQVEGNEQFF
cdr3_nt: TGCGCCAGCAGCCAAGTGGAGGGGAATGAGCAGTTCTTC

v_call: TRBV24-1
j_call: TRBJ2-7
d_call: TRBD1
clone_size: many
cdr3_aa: CATSDPRQGTDEQYF
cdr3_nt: TGTGCCACCAGTGATCCCCGACAGGGTACCGACGAGCAGTACTTC

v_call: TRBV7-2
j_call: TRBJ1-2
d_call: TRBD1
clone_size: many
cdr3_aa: CASSLGTGAGGYTF
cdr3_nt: TGTGCCAGCAGCCTGGGGACAGGGGCGGGTGGCTACACCTTC

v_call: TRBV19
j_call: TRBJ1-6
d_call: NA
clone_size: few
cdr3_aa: CASSRASNSPLHF
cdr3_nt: TGTGCCAGTAGCCGGGCGTCGAATTCACCCCTCCACTTT

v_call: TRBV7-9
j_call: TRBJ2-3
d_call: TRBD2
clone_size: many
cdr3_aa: CASSTSGAGGTQYF
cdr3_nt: TGTGCCAGCAGTACTAGCGGGGCAGGTGGTACGCAGTATTTT

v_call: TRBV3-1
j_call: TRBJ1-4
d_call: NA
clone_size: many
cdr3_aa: CASSQTYTGTNEKLFF
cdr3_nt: TGTGCCAGCAGCCAAACATACACAGGAACTAATGAAAAACTGTTTTTT

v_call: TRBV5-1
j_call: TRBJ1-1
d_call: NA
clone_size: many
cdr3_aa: CASSLAKTGTEAFF
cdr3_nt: TGCGCCAGCAGCTTAGCTAAGACGGGAACTGAAGCTTTCTTT

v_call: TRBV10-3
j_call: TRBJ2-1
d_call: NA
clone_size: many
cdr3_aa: CAISGDQYNEQFF
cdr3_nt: TGTGCCATCAGTGGGGACCAATACAATGAGCAGTTCTTC

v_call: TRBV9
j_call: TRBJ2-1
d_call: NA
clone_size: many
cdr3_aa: CASSVGGGTYNEQFF
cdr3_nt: TGTGCCAGCAGCGTAGGGGGCGGGACCTACAATGAGCAGTTCTTC

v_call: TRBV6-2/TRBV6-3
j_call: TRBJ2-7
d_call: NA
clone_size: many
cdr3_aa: CASSYLGPWPYEQYF
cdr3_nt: TGTGCCAGCAGTTACTTGGGACCATGGCCCTACGAGCAGTACTTC

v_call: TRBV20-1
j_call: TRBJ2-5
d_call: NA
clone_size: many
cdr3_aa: CSARDAAGRQETQYF
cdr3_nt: TGCAGTGCTAGAGATGCGGCAGGGCGGCAAGAGACCCAGTACTTC

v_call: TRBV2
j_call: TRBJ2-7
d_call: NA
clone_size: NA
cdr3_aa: CASSLAAEAYEQYF
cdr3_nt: TGTGCCAGCAGCTTAGCGGCAGAAGCCTACGAGCAGTACTTC

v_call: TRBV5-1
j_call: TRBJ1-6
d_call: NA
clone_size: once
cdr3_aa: CASSQDPGGAGSPLHF
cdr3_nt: TGCGCCAGCAGCCAAGATCCTGGGGGGGCAGGGTCACCCCTCCACTTT

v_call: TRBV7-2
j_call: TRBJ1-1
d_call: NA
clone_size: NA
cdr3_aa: CASSASGHTWSEAFF
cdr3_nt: TGTGCCAGCAGCGCCTCGGGACATACCTGGAGTGAAGCTTTCTTT

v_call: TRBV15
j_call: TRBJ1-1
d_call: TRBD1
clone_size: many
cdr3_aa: CATSPARGRGTEAFF
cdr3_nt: TGTGCCACCAGTCCGGCCAGGGGGCGAGGAACTGAAGCTTTCTTT

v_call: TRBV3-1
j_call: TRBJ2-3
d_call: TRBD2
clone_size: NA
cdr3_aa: CASSQRRLAGTDTQYF
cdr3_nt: TGTGCCAGCAGCCAACGCCGACTAGCGGGAACAGATACGCAGTATTTT

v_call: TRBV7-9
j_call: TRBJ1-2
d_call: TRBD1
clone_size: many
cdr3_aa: CASSLWDREYGYTF
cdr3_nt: TGTGCCAGCAGCTTATGGGACAGAGAATATGGCTACACCTTC